The 14 T cell receptor beta chains below all came from one sample that was sequenced in a study of blood T cell repertoires in COVID-19. Sequencing was performed with immunoSEQ multiplex PCR; in TCRdb, only in-frame clones are kept and a portion is missing. Of about 270,000 clones in the sample, less than 90% were seen once. Material: peripheral blood. The receptor source for this set is a woman aged 70 to 79 with COVID-19, enrolled during active disease.

The J gene is TRBJ2-2, the V gene TRBV19; TRBD1 matches at 11 bases. J was trimmed by 5 bases and V by 6 bases; bases with no gene match: 8. Germline V gene sequence: CDR1 LNHDA, CDR2 SQIVND (reference sequence). The CDR3 is made up of 16 amino acids. DNA of the CDR3: TGTGCCAGTAGGGGTGCCGGGACAGGGGGAACCGGGGAGCTGTTTTTT. This encodes CASRGAGTGGTGELFF.

The chain employs TRBV7-2 and TRBJ2-1, with TRBD2 matching over 14 bases. CDR3 size: 15 residues. The junction had 4 bases not matched to a gene; V was cut back by 5 bases and J by 7 bases. CDR1 and CDR2 from the germline V gene are SGHTA and FQGNSA. CDR3 nucleotide sequence: TGTGCCAGCAGCCGGGGACTAGCGGGGGCGAATGAGCAGTTCTTC. Translating gives CASSRGLAGANEQFF.

V is TRBV19 and J is TRBJ2-2, with D possibly TRBD1 on 5 matching bases. Germline V gene data show CDR1 as LNHDA and CDR2 as SQIVND (reference sequence). This CDR3 is built from 16 residues. The ends were cut back, 3 bases at V and 1 base at J, with 12 bases in the middle. The CDR3 DNA is TGTGCCAGTAGTATGGCCAGGGTAGAGAACACCGGGGAGCTGTTTTTT. Protein sequence: CASSMARVENTGELFF.

V usage is TRBV12-5 and J usage is TRBJ2-7; TRBD2 matches at 10 bases. The CDR3 has 15 amino acids. With V trimmed by 0 bases and J by 5 bases, 4 bases remained unmatched. The V gene's germline CDR1 is LGHNT and CDR2 FRNRAP. CDR3 in DNA: TGTGCTAGTGGTTTGGTACAAGCGGGGGGGAACGAGCAGTACTTC. It specifies CASGLVQAGGNEQYF.

The chain is built from TRBV24-1 and TRBJ2-1; 7 bases match TRBD2. Germline V gene sequence: CDR1 KGHDR, CDR2 SFDVKD. CDR3 length equals 15 residues. J was trimmed by 7 bases and V by 0 bases; bases with no gene match: 5. The CDR3 bases are TGTGCCACCAGTGATTTGGGGACTACTGAGAATGAGCAGTTCTTC. It translates to CATSDLGTTENEQFF.

V is TRBV12-5 and J is TRBJ2-4, with TRBD1 identical over 10 bases. The CDR3 loop spans 21 amino acids. The germline CDR1 and CDR2 sequences are LGHNT and FRNRAP. V was clipped by 1 base and J by 1 base; unmatched bases: 16. CDR3 protein: CASGLASPPGQGTAAKNIQYF. The CDR3 bases are TGTGCTAGTGGTTTGGCCTCCCCTCCGGGACAGGGGACGGCGGCCAAAAACATTCAGTACTTC.

This chain links TRBV4-2 with TRBJ2-7; 7 nucleotides line up with TRBD2. Germline lookup yields CDR1 LGHNA and CDR2 YNFKEQ. The CDR3 sequence is 13 residues long. Losses at the gene ends were 4 bases for V and 4 bases for J; bases not matched to a gene: 4. The CDR3 DNA reads as TGTGCCAGCAGCCCAGGACTAGAGTACGAGCAGTACTTC. Protein sequence: CASSPGLEYEQYF.

V gene TRBV30 combines with J gene TRBJ1-6; D call uncertain. Germline CDR1 reads GTSNPN; CDR2 reads SVGIG (reference sequence). This CDR3 has 13 amino acids. V lost 0 bases and J 6 bases, leaving 6 bases between the germline ends. In nucleotides, the CDR3 is TGTGCCTGGAGTGTACAGAGTAATTCACCCCTCCACTTT. Translating it yields CAWSVQSNSPLHF. Full variable domain (outside the CDR3, taken from reference TRBV30 and TRBJ1-6): SQTIHQWPATLVQPVGSPLSLECTVEGTSNPNLYWYRQAAGRGLQLLFYSVGIGQISSEVPQNLSASRPQDRQFILSSKKLLLSDSGFYLCAWSVQSNSPLHFGNGTRLTVT.

V usage is TRBV7-6 and J usage is TRBJ2-1; 8 bases line up with TRBD2. J was trimmed by 4 bases and V by 4 bases; bases with no gene match: 3. This CDR3 contains 14 residues. From germline, CDR1 is SGHVS and CDR2 FNYEAQ. The CDR3 DNA is TGTGCCAGCAGCTCCGGGGGGGAATACAATGAGCAGTTCTTC. Translating gives CASSSGGEYNEQFF.

The chain uses TRBV18 and TRBJ2-7; D is possibly TRBD1 (7 bases). Germline CDR1 reads KGHSH; CDR2 reads LQKENI. V was cut by 4 bases and J by 4 bases, with 14 bases left in between. The CDR3 is 14 amino acids. Written as DNA, the CDR3 is TGTGCCAGCTCACGGGCAGGGGGGAGTTACGAGCAGTACTTC. This sequence encodes CASSRAGGSYEQYF.

The chain combines TRBV7-8 with TRBJ1-2; 12 bases fit TRBD1. This CDR3 comprises 16 residues. Per germline, CDR1 SGHVS and CDR2 FQNEAQ. The junction had 5 bases not matched to a gene; V was cut back by 1 base and J by 5 bases. CDR3 amino acids: CASSLGGTGGVYGYTF. DNA for the CDR3: TGTGCCAGCAGCTTAGGTGGGACAGGGGGCGTTTATGGCTACACCTTC.

The chain recombines TRBV3-1 (or the pseudogene TRBV3-2) with TRBJ2-1; 9 bases fit TRBD1. Per the germline V gene, CDR1 is LGHDT and CDR2 is YNNKEL (reference sequence). J was trimmed by 4 bases and V by 3 bases; bases with no gene match: 7. The CDR3 loop spans 16 amino acids. CDR3 in amino acids: CASSHHGTGQYNEQFF. CDR3 in DNA: TGTGCCAGCAGCCATCACGGGACAGGGCAATACAATGAGCAGTTCTTC.

The rearrangement links TRBV5-1 to TRBJ2-3; 9 nucleotides align to TRBD1. Germline V CDR1 and CDR2: SGHRS, YFSETQ. The CDR3 sequence is 16 residues long. Trimming cost V 2 bases and J 1 base; bases outside gene matches: 5. The CDR3 DNA sequence: TGCGCCAGCAGCTTCCGGGACAGGGATGGCACAGATACGCAGTATTTT. This sequence encodes CASSFRDRDGTDTQYF.

Comments on this clone: The junction and the germline gene differ at one end; a read error may be behind it. The chain joins TRBV3-1 (or the pseudogene TRBV3-2) to TRBJ1-2; D not resolved. Germline-derived CDR1 and CDR2 are LGHDT and YNNKEL (reference sequence). The CDR3 has 12 residues. CDR3 amino acids: CASSKDLYGYTF. The DNA for the CDR3 is TGTGCCAGCAGCAAAGACCTCTATGGCTACACCTTC.